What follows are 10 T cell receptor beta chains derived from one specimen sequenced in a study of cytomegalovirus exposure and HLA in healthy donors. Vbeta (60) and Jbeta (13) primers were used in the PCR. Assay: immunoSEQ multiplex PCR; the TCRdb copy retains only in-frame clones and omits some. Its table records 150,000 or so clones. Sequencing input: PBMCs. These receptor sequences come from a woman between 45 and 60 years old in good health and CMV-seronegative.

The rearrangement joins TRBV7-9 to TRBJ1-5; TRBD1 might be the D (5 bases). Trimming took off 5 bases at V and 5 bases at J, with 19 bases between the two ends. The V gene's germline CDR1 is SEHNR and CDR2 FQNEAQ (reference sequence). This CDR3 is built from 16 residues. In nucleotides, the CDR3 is TGTGCCAGCAGCACGTCTGGGGGGGGGACCCATCAGCCCCAGCATTTT. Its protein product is CASSTSGGGTHQPQHF.

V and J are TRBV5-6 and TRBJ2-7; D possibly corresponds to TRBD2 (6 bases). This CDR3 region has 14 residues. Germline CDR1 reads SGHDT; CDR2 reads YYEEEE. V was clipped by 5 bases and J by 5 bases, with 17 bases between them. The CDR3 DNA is TGTGCCAGCAGTTCCGGGACTGCCAGGGACGAGCAGTACTTC. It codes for CASSSGTARDEQYF.

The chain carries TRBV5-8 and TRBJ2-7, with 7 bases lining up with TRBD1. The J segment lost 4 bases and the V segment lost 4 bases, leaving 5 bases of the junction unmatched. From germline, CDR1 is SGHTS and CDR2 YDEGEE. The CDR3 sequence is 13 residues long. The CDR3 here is CASSPLDRYEQYF. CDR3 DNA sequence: TGTGCCAGCAGCCCTCTGGACAGGTACGAGCAGTACTTC.

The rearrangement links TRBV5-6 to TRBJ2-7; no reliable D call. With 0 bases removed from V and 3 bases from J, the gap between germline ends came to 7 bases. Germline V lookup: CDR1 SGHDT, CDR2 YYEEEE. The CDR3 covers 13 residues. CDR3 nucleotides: TGTGCCAGCAGCTTGGGATCCAGCTACGAGCAGTACTTC. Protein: CASSLGSSYEQYF.

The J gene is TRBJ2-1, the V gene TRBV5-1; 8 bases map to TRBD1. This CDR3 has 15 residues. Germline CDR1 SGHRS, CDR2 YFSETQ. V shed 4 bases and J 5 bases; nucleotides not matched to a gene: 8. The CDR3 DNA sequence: TGCGCCAGCAGCGTAGGACAGGGTTCCGACAATGAGCAGTTCTTC. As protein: CASSVGQGSDNEQFF.

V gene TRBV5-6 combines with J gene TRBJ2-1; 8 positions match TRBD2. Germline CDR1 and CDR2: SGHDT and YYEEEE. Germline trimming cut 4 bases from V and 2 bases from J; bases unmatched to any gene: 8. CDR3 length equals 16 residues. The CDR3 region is CASSRIAGITYNEQFF. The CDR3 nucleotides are TGTGCCAGCAGCAGAATAGCGGGAATCACCTACAATGAGCAGTTCTTC.

CDR3 bases: TGTGCCAGCAGCGACAGTTCCCAAGAGACCCAGTACTTC. Translated: CASSDSSQETQYF. This rearrangement joins TRBV7-9 to TRBJ2-5; D is possibly TRBD1 (5 bases). Trimming left V 5 bases short and J 1 base short, with 8 bases between. The CDR3 runs 13 residues. Germline-derived CDR1 and CDR2 are SEHNR and FQNEAQ (reference sequence).

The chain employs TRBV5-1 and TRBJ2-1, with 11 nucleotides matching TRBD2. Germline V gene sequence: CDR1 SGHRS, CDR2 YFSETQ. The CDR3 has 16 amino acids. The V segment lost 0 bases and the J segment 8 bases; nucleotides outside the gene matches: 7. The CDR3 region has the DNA TGCGCCAGCAGCTTGGCCGCTAGCGGGGGGTTCGATGAGCAGTTCTTC. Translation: CASSLAASGGFDEQFF.

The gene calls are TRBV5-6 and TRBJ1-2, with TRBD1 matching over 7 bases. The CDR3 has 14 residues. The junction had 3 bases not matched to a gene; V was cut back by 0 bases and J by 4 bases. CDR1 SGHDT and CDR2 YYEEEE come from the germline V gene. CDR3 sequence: CASSLVGTVYGYTF. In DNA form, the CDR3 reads TGTGCCAGCAGCTTGGTGGGGACAGTCTATGGCTACACCTTC.

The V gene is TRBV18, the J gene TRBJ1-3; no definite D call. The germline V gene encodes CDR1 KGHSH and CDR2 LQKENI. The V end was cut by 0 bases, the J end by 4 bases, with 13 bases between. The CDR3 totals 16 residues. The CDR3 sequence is CASSPPDTPRGNTIYF. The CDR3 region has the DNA TGTGCCAGCTCACCACCTGATACACCGAGGGGAAACACCATATATTTT.